This TCR beta chain stems from a study of cytomegalovirus exposure and HLA in healthy donors. Trimming took off 5 bases at V and 3 bases at J, with 4 bases between the two ends. The V gene's germline CDR1 is LGHNA and CDR2 YNFKEQ. This CDR3 comprises 11 residues. Assay: immunoSEQ multiplex PCR; the TCRdb copy retains only in-frame clones and omits some. This table has about 73,000 clones, roughly 90% appearing once. On this clone itself: Its cognate antigen is unknown.

The donors formed part of the roughly 120-subject validation cohort, distinct from the roughly 700-subject first cohort. Study-wide results and limits: A later analysis found first-cohort TCR clusters tended to co-occur in the 130 or so validation repertoires.

This chain connects TRBV4-2 to TRBJ1-1; D gene ambiguous. The sample taken for sequencing was PBMCs. The receptor was derived from a woman in her late teens or twenties in good health and CMV-seropositive. CDR3 residues: CASSSDTEAFF. The CDR3, as DNA: TGTGCCAGCAGCTCCGACACTGAAGCTTTCTTT.